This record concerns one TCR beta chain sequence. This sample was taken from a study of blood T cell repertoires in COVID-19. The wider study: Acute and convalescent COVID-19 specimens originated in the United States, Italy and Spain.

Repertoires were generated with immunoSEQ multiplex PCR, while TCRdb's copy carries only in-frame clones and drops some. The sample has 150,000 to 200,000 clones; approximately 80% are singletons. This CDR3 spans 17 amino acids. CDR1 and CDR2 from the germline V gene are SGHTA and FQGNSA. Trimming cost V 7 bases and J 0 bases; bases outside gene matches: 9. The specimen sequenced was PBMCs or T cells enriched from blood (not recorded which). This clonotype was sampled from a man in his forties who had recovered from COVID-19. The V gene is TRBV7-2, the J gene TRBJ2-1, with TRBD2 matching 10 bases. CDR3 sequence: CASTQSSGGFSYNEQFF. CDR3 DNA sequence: TGTGCCAGCACGCAATCTAGCGGGGGATTCTCCTACAATGAGCAGTTCTTC.